This is a list of T cell receptor beta chains from one sample in a study of blood T cells in healthy people across ages. TCRdb re-called the 5' RACE reads through MiXCR, storing one row per CDR3 protein. The sample lists 1.5 million to 2 million distinct CDR3 sequences, roughly 27% occurring once. The sequenced sample consisted of blood. Every receptor here comes from a woman aged 25 to 39 in good health. The CDR3 runs from the conserved cysteine through the conserved F or W. The D gene is left open where the match is weak. For some rows the clone size is stated as once, few or many, or as a class when expanded; others skip it.

v_gene,abundance,j_gene,d_gene,CDR3nt,CDR3aa
TRBV28,.,TRBJ1-1,.,TGTGCCAGCAGTAAGTCCGCGAACACTGAAGCTTTCTTT,CASSKSANTEAFF
TRBV30,.,TRBJ1-1,.,TGTGCCTGGCGGGTCATGAACACTGAAGCTTTCTTT,CAWRVMNTEAFF
TRBV7-9,.,TRBJ2-3,TRBD1,TGTGCCAGCAGCAACAGGGGGCAAACAGATACGCAATATTTT,CASSNRGQTDTQYF
TRBV20-1,.,TRBJ2-7,TRBD2,TGCAGTTGGAAAAAAGCGGGGGTACCTACCGAGCAGTACTTC,CSWKKAGVPTEQYF
TRBV20-1,.,TRBJ1-2,TRBD1,TGCAGTGCGGAAAGGACAGGCAAGCGCGGCTACACCTTC,CSAERTGKRGYTF
TRBV12-3/TRBV12-4,few,TRBJ2-5,TRBD2,TGTGCCAGCAGTATAGCGGGGGGGCTGGAGACCCAGTACTTC,CASSIAGGLETQYF
TRBV27,.,TRBJ2-1,TRBD2,TGTGCCAGCAGTGGGATAGCGGGCTCTAATGAGCAGTTCTTC,CASSGIAGSNEQFF
TRBV7-9,few,TRBJ1-2,.,TGTGCCAGCAGTTTCACCGGGACGGATTATGGCTACACCTTC,CASSFTGTDYGYTF
TRBV19,once,TRBJ2-1,.,TGTGCCGGTAGTGGGGGGTGGAGTTACAATGAGCAGTTCTTC,CAGSGGWSYNEQFF
TRBV7-3,many,TRBJ2-6,TRBD1,TGTGCCAGCAGCTTAACCGGGACAGGGGCCGGGGCCAACGTCCTGACTTTC,CASSLTGTGAGANVLTF
TRBV7-2,.,TRBJ2-3,TRBD2,TGTGCCAGCTCCGGCGGGACTACCCAGTCAGATACGCAGTATTTT,CASSGGTTQSDTQYF
TRBV20-1,few,TRBJ2-5,.,TGCAGTGCTAGAGTCCCGGTACAAGAGACCCAGTACTTC,CSARVPVQETQYF
TRBV12-3/TRBV12-4,many,TRBJ2-5,.,TGTGCCAGCAGTTTCCACAGGCGAAGGGGCCAAGAGACCCAGTACTTC,CASSFHRRRGQETQYF
TRBV29-1,many,TRBJ2-3,TRBD2,TGCAGCGTTGAAGCGGCGGGAGTTTCAGATACGCAGTATTTT,CSVEAAGVSDTQYF
TRBV5-6,many,TRBJ2-1,.,TGTGCCAGCAGCTTGGATAGATGGTACAATGAGCAGTTCTTC,CASSLDRWYNEQFF
TRBV3-1,few,TRBJ2-1,TRBD2,TGTGCCAGCAGCCCAGCGGGGTCGAGCACCTACAATGAGCAGTTCTTC,CASSPAGSSTYNEQFF
TRBV10-3,.,TRBJ2-7,.,TGTGCCATCAGCGACCTACAAGGCCACGAGCAGTACTTC,CAISDLQGHEQYF
TRBV10-3,few,TRBJ2-7,.,TGTGCCATCGGTGATGGGCCCACCTCCTACGAGCAGTACTTC,CAIGDGPTSYEQYF
TRBV7-9,few,TRBJ1-6,.,TGTGCCAGCAGCTTAGTGGCAGGGGAGGCTAATTCACCCCTCCACTTT,CASSLVAGEANSPLHF
TRBV5-1,few,TRBJ1-1,.,TGCGCCAGCAGCTTGGTTGGGGTGGCTGAAGCTTTCTTT,CASSLVGVAEAFF
TRBV30,few,TRBJ1-4,TRBD1,TGTGCCTGGGGGGACAGTGAAAAACTGTTTTTT,CAWGDSEKLFF
TRBV28,.,TRBJ2-5,.,TGTGCCAGCAGTTTCGAGGCGGCGGAGACCCAGTACTTC,CASSFEAAETQYF
TRBV7-6,few,TRBJ1-1,.,TGTACCAGCAGCTTTTCGGCAGGGAACACTGAAGCTTTCTTT,CTSSFSAGNTEAFF
TRBV18,.,TRBJ1-5,TRBD1,TGTGCCAGCTCATCGCTGGACAGGGGCGTCGGTCAGCCCCAGCATTTT,CASSSLDRGVGQPQHF
TRBV5-1,.,TRBJ2-1,TRBD2,TGCGCCAGCAGCTTGGCCGCGGGAGGGCTCGACAATGAGCAGTTCTTC,CASSLAAGGLDNEQFF
TRBV12-3/TRBV12-4,.,TRBJ2-5,TRBD2,TGTGCCAGCAGTTTGCCAGGGAGGGAAGAGACCCAGTACTTC,CASSLPGREETQYF
TRBV7-3,many,TRBJ1-2,.,TGTGCCAGCAGCCAACAATCTCTAATACCCTATGGCTACACCTTC,CASSQQSLIPYGYTF
TRBV29-1,many,TRBJ2-7,.,TGCAGCGTTGAAGAGGGCAGCTACGAGCAGTACTTC,CSVEEGSYEQYF
TRBV4-3,many,TRBJ2-1,TRBD2,TGCGCCAGCAGTCTCGGGACTAGCCGGTCCCCCAATGAGCAGTTCTTC,CASSLGTSRSPNEQFF
TRBV7-2,many,TRBJ2-7,TRBD2,TGTGCCAGCAGCTCGACTAGCGGCTACGAGCAGTACTTC,CASSSTSGYEQYF
TRBV20-1,.,TRBJ1-1,.,TGCAGTGCTGGAGGGTTGCGGGACACTGAAGCTTTCTTT,CSAGGLRDTEAFF
TRBV7-9,.,TRBJ2-1,TRBD2,TGTGCCAGCAGCCCGGGGGGATCGCGGGAGCAGTTCTTC,CASSPGGSREQFF
TRBV29-1,few,TRBJ2-3,TRBD1,TGCAGCGTTGAAGGCGCGGGACAGGGCGTAGATACGCAGTATTTT,CSVEGAGQGVDTQYF
TRBV15,.,TRBJ1-5,.,TGTGCCACCGGCCCGGGTGCTTATAGCAATCAGCCCCAGCATTTT,CATGPGAYSNQPQHF
TRBV5-5,.,TRBJ1-2,.,TGTGCCAGCAGTCCTGGGGACATCCCCTATGACTACACCTTC,CASSPGDIPYDYTF
TRBV2,many,TRBJ1-5,.,TGTGCCAGCAGTGATCGCGGTAGCAATCAGCCCCAGCATTTT,CASSDRGSNQPQHF
TRBV4-1,few,TRBJ1-1,TRBD1,TGCGCCAGCAGCCAAGTCACAGGGGGCTCTGAAGCTTTCTTT,CASSQVTGGSEAFF
TRBV12-1,many,TRBJ2-4,.,TGTGCCAGCAGCAACTGGACAGGGGCGAACATTCAGTACTTC,CASSNWTGANIQYF
TRBV20-1,many,TRBJ2-1,TRBD2,TGCAGTGGCTCCGAGCGGGGGGGAGGCACCTACAATGAGCAGTTCTTC,CSGSERGGGTYNEQFF
TRBV3-1,.,TRBJ1-6,.,TGTGCCAGCAGCCAAACAGTTTCACCCCTCCACTTT,CASSQTVSPLHF
TRBV20-1,.,TRBJ2-5,TRBD1,TGCAGTGCTAGGGGGCAGGGGGCCGAGACCCAGTACTTC,CSARGQGAETQYF
TRBV20-1,many,TRBJ2-7,TRBD2,TGCAGTGCTACCGGCCTTCGGGGGGTCTTGGAGACCTACGAGCAGTACTTC,CSATGLRGVLETYEQYF
TRBV3-1,.,TRBJ1-1,.,TGTGCCAGCAGCCCTCAGGGCAGGGCCACTTTCTTT,CASSPQGRATFF
TRBV20-1,few,TRBJ2-7,TRBD2,TGCAGTGCCCGACTAGCGGTTACCTACGAGCAGTACTTC,CSARLAVTYEQYF
TRBV7-2,.,TRBJ2-3,TRBD2,TGTGCCAGCAGCTCTAGCGGGTCGGAGACAGATACGCAGTATTTT,CASSSSGSETDTQYF
TRBV7-2,.,TRBJ2-3,.,TGTGCCAGCAGCTCAATTCACGCGGGATACACAGATACGCAGTATTTT,CASSSIHAGYTDTQYF
TRBV24-1,few,TRBJ2-1,TRBD1,TGTGCCACCAGTGACTCGACAGGGGCCAATGAGCAGTTCTTC,CATSDSTGANEQFF
TRBV2,.,TRBJ1-5,.,TGTGCCAGCAGGGAAACAGATTATAGCAATCAGCCCCAGCATTTT,CASRETDYSNQPQHF
TRBV14,.,TRBJ2-3,.,TGTGCCAGCAGCGATCCGGGACGCACAGATACGCAGTATTTT,CASSDPGRTDTQYF